This entry concerns a single T cell receptor beta chain. The specificity of this receptor is unknown. Nothing much larger sits one base from this clone, and base qualities are not available. Libraries were constructed by 5' RACE. The instrument given in TCRdb is Illumina HiSeq 2500. The second PCR ran for roughly 7 to 11 cycles and used a J-beta primer mix along with a sample-barcoded 5' primer. A template-switch 5' adaptor carrying 12 random nucleotides introduced a unique molecular identifier onto each TCR beta cDNA molecule. Each sample yielded at least 3 million CDR3-containing paired-end reads. The Mint cDNA synthesis kit, primed by a TRBC-specific oligonucleotide, was used to synthesize first-strand cDNA from all RNA. Following uracil-DNA glycosylase treatment, a first 18-cycle PCR with universal primers M1SS and BC2_uni_R was performed on all cDNA. The study's processing was this. Each sample was normalized by randomly selecting 1 million high-quality reads, each carrying a distinct molecular identifier. Reads sharing molecular identifiers were discarded rather than binned into consensus sequences. MiTCR, run with a Q25 quality threshold and the strictest error-elimination algorithm, handled CDR3 identification, clonotype clustering and error correction. A nonparametric unseen species model using Euler transformation provided a lower-bound estimate of total TCR beta diversity. The public sequencing data were trimmed at Q25 with fastp and processed into clonotypes with MiXCR by TCRdb, which kept only in-frame beta chains. Entries are consolidated by CDR3 protein sequence, retaining the most common genes and DNA. The V and J calls reflect TCRdb's pipeline rather than the authors' work. This sample has around 1,100,000 distinct CDR3 sequences in its table, and less than 45% of those were observed once. The ten biggest clones cover around 13% of the sample.

The roughly 39 donors, aged about 6 to 95 years, were systemically healthy Caucasian individuals from Russia. Around 10 milliliters of peripheral blood were collected from each donor into EDTA-treated Vacutainer tubes. Ficoll-Paque density-gradient centrifugation was used to isolate PBMCs, with at least 6.5 million per sample. Total RNA was extracted from PBMCs with Trizol reagent, with at least 5.5 micrograms obtained per sample. For every donor, flow cytometry on a PBMC aliquot measured the percentage of naive CD45RAhigh/CD27high T cells. The CDR3, from cysteine to phenylalanine, totals 13 residues. Only CDR3 DNA remains: 39 bases, in frame from the first base. Based on the germline V gene, the CDR1 and CDR2 sequences are SGHDN and FVKESK. The entry originates in a study of blood T cells in healthy people across ages (dated by TCRdb to about 2015). Notes on the research overall: In model experiments, template switching captured roughly one uniquely barcoded TCR beta cDNA molecule for every two T cells. To track age-related changes in TCR beta repertoire diversity, the study relied on deep sequencing normalized with unique cDNA molecular identifiers. The donors were divided into four age groups: young (average around 15 years), middle-aged (approximately 42), aged (about 62) and long-lived (roughly 88). Donors of different ages were randomly distributed across sequencing lanes to avoid experimental bias. The study analyzed two additional independent replicas of 1 million unique cDNA reads from the same blood draw for two donors, one aged 18 to 30 and one aged 80 or older.

General conclusions and limits of the study: Observed TCR beta diversity per million T cells fell roughly linearly with age, and a significant reduction was already apparent by age around 40. Estimates of total diversity based on one million sequenced T cells were considered lower bounds and underestimates. Because the CMV infection status of the donors was unknown, age-related changes in expanded clonotypes may potentially have been confounded. Observed TCR beta diversity correlated strongly with the percentage of naive T cells measured by flow cytometry. Since profiling was done on bulk unsorted PBMCs, naive and antigen-experienced compartments could not be conclusively compared. Compared with the aged group, the long-lived group had more naive CD4+ T cells, fewer expanded clones and increased TCR diversity, suggesting age selection.

Sequenced input: blood. The chain employs TRBV14 and TRBJ2-5; TRBD1 is possibly the D segment (6 matching bases). Matching the DNA end better, TRBJ2-7 makes the J call doubtful. The TCR comes from a man younger than 35 in good health. The CDR3 reads as follows: CASAGDQAYEQYF. The sequence in DNA is TGTGCCAGCGCAGGGGATCAAGCCTACGAGCAGTACTTC.